The rows below give T cell receptor beta chains drawn from one sample of a study of blood T cells in healthy people across ages. MiXCR, applied by TCRdb to the 5' RACE reads, yields one record per CDR3 protein. Among some 930,000 distinct CDR3 sequences listed, about 29% were seen once. These data were also reused for a study on T cells of mothers and their children.

Sequenced material: blood. The receptors shown here come from a woman aged 40 to 55 in good health. Both conserved end residues are part of each CDR3. D genes are given only for firm matches. Size is stated for part of the rows, as once, few or many counts, or as a class when the clone is expanded.

j_call d_call v_call clone_size cdr3_nt cdr3_aa
TRBJ1-2 - TRBV20-1 few TGCAGTCACCCATCCAGGGGTCTTTCTGGCTACACCTTC CSHPSRGLSGYTF
TRBJ2-5 - TRBV9 once TGTGCCAGCAGCGTAGGTCAAGAAGAGACCCAGTACTTC CASSVGQEETQYF
TRBJ2-7 TRBD1 TRBV28 - TGTGCCAGCAGTCCGGGGGACAGGGCTGAATACGGGCAGTACTTC CASSPGDRAEYGQYF
TRBJ1-2 TRBD1 TRBV28 few TGTGCCACCGCGTCTCCGACAGGGAGCTATGGCTACACCTTC CATASPTGSYGYTF
TRBJ2-7 - TRBV5-6 many TGTGCCAGCAGCTTGTATCGGGAACCCTACGAGCAGTACTTC CASSLYREPYEQYF
TRBJ2-2 - TRBV5-1 many TGCGCCAGCAGCTTGACAGGGATCAACACCGGGGAGCTGTTTTTT CASSLTGINTGELFF
TRBJ2-2 - TRBV28 - TGTGCCAGCAGTGTCCCCGCCGGGGAGCTGTTTTTT CASSVPAGELFF
TRBJ1-4 - TRBV6-5 many TGTGCCAGCCGCCCACAGGGACTTGAAAAACTGTTTTTT CASRPQGLEKLFF
TRBJ2-7 TRBD2 TRBV5-5 - TGTGCCAGCAGCTGGGGAGGGAACTCCTACGAGCAGTACTTC CASSWGGNSYEQYF
TRBJ2-1 TRBD1 TRBV28 - TGTGCCAGCACCGGGCGGCAGGGGGATTACAATGAGCAGTTCTTC CASTGRQGDYNEQFF
TRBJ1-5 - TRBV5-6 - TGTGCCAGCAGCTTGACCGGACACCGATCGAATCAGCCCCAGCATTTT CASSLTGHRSNQPQHF
TRBJ1-2 - TRBV24-1 many TGTGCCACCAGTGATAACAGGGCCGTCGGCGTCTATGGCTACACCTTC CATSDNRAVGVYGYTF
TRBJ1-1 TRBD1 TRBV7-8 few TGTGCCAGCAGCTTACCCCCGGGACAGAGACTGAACACTGAAGCTTTCTTT CASSLPPGQRLNTEAFF
TRBJ1-5 - TRBV5-1 few TGCGCCAGCAGCTTGGGCGGGGTAGGACAGCCCCAGCATTTT CASSLGGVGQPQHF
TRBJ2-7 TRBD2 TRBV4-1 - TGCGCCAGCAGCCAAGAAATTATGGCTAGCGGGGGGCCCCGCCTAGGTACGCAGTACTTC CASSQEIMASGGPRLGTQYF
TRBJ2-3 - TRBV19 few TGTGCCAGTAGTATGGGAAACCGACCTAGCACAGATACGCAGTATTTT CASSMGNRPSTDTQYF
TRBJ1-2 TRBD1 TRBV27 - TGTGCCAGCAGCCCAAGGGGACAGCAAATAAATGGCTACACCTTC CASSPRGQQINGYTF
TRBJ2-1 - TRBV2 - TGTGCCAGCAGTCTGAATGTCTACAATGAGCAGTTCTTC CASSLNVYNEQFF
TRBJ2-1 TRBD1 TRBV5-5 many TGTGCCAGCAGCTTAGGACAGGGCCCCTACAATGAGCAGTTCTTC CASSLGQGPYNEQFF
TRBJ2-2 TRBD2 TRBV5-1 - TGCGCCAGCAGCTTAGGGGCTAGCGGCCCCGGGGAGCTGTTTTTT CASSLGASGPGELFF
TRBJ2-1 - TRBV9 few TGTGCCAGCAGGAGGGCCGGGGCCCCCTACAATGAGCAGTTCTTC CASRRAGAPYNEQFF
TRBJ1-5 - TRBV4-1 - TGCGCCAGCAGCCCCTTCAGGCAGGGTCAGCCCCAGCATTTT CASSPFRQGQPQHF
TRBJ1-4 - TRBV6-1 - TGTGCCAGCAACACAGGGACTGCAACTAATGAAAAACTGTTTTTT CASNTGTATNEKLFF
TRBJ1-2 - TRBV18 many TGTGCCAGCTCACCGACAGGAAATATGGGCTATGGCTACACCTTC CASSPTGNMGYGYTF
TRBJ1-4 - TRBV27 few TGTGCCAGCAGCTTAAACTTCAGGGTTGGTGAAAAACTGTTTTTT CASSLNFRVGEKLFF
TRBJ2-7 - TRBV7-6 many TGTGCCAGCAGCCCCCGGGAGGGGGCTTACGAGCAGTACTTC CASSPREGAYEQYF
TRBJ1-5 - TRBV27 - TGTGCCAGCAGTGACTCCAGGGGTCAGCCCCAGCATTTT CASSDSRGQPQHF
TRBJ2-1 - TRBV7-3 many TGTGCCAGCAGCCTCGATCCAGAGCCCCCCTACAATGAGCAGTTCTTC CASSLDPEPPYNEQFF
TRBJ2-7 TRBD2 TRBV15 - TGTGCCACCAGCAGAGATCCGGGGGGAAACTACGAGCAGTACTTC CATSRDPGGNYEQYF
TRBJ1-1 - TRBV7-9 few TGTGCCAGCAGTTCTACAACAGGGTTACAAGCTTTCTTT CASSSTTGLQAFF
TRBJ1-2 - TRBV7-3 many TGTGCCAGCAGCCCCGGGGCCGGTGACGGCTACACCTTC CASSPGAGDGYTF
TRBJ2-1 - TRBV14 - TGTGCCAGCAGCGAGAGAATTGTATATGAGCAGTTCTTC CASSERIVYEQFF
TRBJ2-5 - TRBV9 many TGTGCCAGCAGCACTCACGACAGCCAAGAGACCCAGTACTTC CASSTHDSQETQYF
TRBJ2-1 - TRBV6-6 many TGTGCCAGCAGTTACAAGGGGGATGAGCAGTTCTTC CASSYKGDEQFF
TRBJ2-5 TRBD1 TRBV27 - TGTGCCAGCAGTCCGACTCCGGGACAGTTCCAAGAGACCCAGTACTTC CASSPTPGQFQETQYF
TRBJ2-7 - TRBV24-1 few TGTGCCACCAGTGAGGCAAGGGAGACCTACGAGCAGTACTTC CATSEARETYEQYF
TRBJ1-5 TRBD1 TRBV29-1 many TGCAGCGTTGGACAGGGGGTTAATCAGCCCCAGCATTTT CSVGQGVNQPQHF
TRBJ2-1 - TRBV20-1 many TGCAGTGCTCCCGGACCCTACAATGAGCAGTTCTTC CSAPGPYNEQFF
TRBJ2-1 TRBD1 TRBV11-2 few TGTGCCAGCAGCAGCGGGACAGGGAACAATGAGCAGTTCTTC CASSSGTGNNEQFF